What follows describes a single T cell receptor (beta chain). This record belongs to a study of blood T cell repertoires in COVID-19. Background on the study: Spain, Italy and the United States supplied samples that represented acute and convalescent COVID-19. From T cells, B-cell-depleted T cells, or PBMCs came the material, which was cDNA or gDNA.

Profiling relied on immunoSEQ multiplex PCR, and the TCRdb table lists in-frame clones only, not all of them. This sample has 55,000 to 95,000 clones, with approximately 80% found just once. The CDR3 sequence is 14 residues long. Per the germline V gene, CDR1 is SEHNR and CDR2 is FQNEAQ (reference sequence). Trimming removed 5 bases from V and 2 bases from J, with 12 bases in between. The clonotype originates from a woman in her 70s with acute or convalescent COVID-19. Material: peripheral blood. The chain carries TRBV7-9 and TRBJ1-1, with D maybe TRBD1 (6 bases). CDR3 residues: CASSPQGLNTEAFF. The CDR3 DNA sequence: TGTGCCAGCAGCCCTCAGGGGTTAAACACTGAAGCTTTCTTT.